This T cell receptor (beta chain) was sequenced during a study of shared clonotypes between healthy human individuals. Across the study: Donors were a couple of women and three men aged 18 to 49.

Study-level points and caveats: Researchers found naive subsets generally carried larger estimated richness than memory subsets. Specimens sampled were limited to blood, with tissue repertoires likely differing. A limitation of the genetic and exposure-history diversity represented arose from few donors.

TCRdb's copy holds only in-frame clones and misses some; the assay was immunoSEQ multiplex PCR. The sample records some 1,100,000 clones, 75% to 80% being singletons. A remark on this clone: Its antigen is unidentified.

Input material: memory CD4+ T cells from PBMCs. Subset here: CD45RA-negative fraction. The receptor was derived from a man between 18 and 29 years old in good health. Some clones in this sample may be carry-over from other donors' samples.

Here the CDR3 reads CASSPRTASNQPQHF. The CDR3 bases are TGTGCCAGCAGCCCGAGAACAGCCAGCAATCAGCCCCAGCATTTT. The J gene is TRBJ1-5, the V gene TRBV6-6; D is ambiguous. V was pared by 6 bases and J by 1 base, with 13 bases between. In germline, CDR1 is MNHNY, CDR2 SVGAGI (reference sequence). CDR3 length: 15 amino acids.